This paragraph covers one T cell receptor (beta chain) sequence. Its antigen remains undetermined. The record has no base qualities; no much larger clone is one base away. These data belong to a study of a mutant IDH1 vaccine in newly diagnosed glioma (dated by TCRdb to the early 2020s). Describing the broader study: Patients were given eight vaccinations, in weeks 1, 3, 5, 7, 11, 15, 19 and 23, which matched visits V03 through V10. In the chemotherapy-containing groups, vaccination started alongside temozolomide cycles, whereas in patients who had radiotherapy alone it started 4-6 weeks after radiotherapy. Of the roughly 34 treated patients, 62.5% were male and about 40% were female, and a mean age of approximately 40 years was recorded. Prior to enrollment, standard therapy consisting of radiotherapy alone, temozolomide alone, or radiochemotherapy with temozolomide had been administered to patients, with the combination being received by most patients. Peripheral blood was drawn at six visits: V03 (baseline), V05, V07, V10, V12 and V13. For exploratory analyses, approximately 23 treated patients had longitudinal TCRB deep sequencing done wherever samples were available.

Points the paper makes about the study in general: Pseudoprogression seemed to be unrelated to changes in the top peripheral T cell clonotypes found by TCRB sequencing. The authors noted that analyses of patient blood samples could not be reproduced because of sample limitations. PBMC samples for TCRB deep sequencing were selected based on availability. Vaccine-induced immune responses across multiple MHC alleles were detected in 90% to 95% of patients.

The time point label, as the study defines it: week 23, last vaccination. Each vaccine dose, consisting of 300 ug of a 20-mer mutant IDH1 peptide in Montanide, was administered subcutaneously with topical imiquimod. The donors had newly diagnosed IDH1-mutant astrocytomas of WHO grade 3 or 4 that showed loss of nuclear ATRX. The samples were drawn from NOA16, a multicentre, single-arm, open-label phase I trial in Germany that tested a mutant IDH1 peptide vaccine in humans for the first time. Genomic DNA for TCRB sequencing was extracted from EDTA blood using the DNeasy Blood and Tissue Kit. From the cysteine through the phenylalanine, the CDR3 covers 15 amino acids. Left in the record is the CDR3 DNA by itself, 45 bases read in frame from the first base. The germline V gene specifies SNHLY as CDR1 and FYNNEI as CDR2. Unmatched junction bases come to 9, with V trimmed by 6 bases and J by 5 bases. Libraries were prepared through the immunoSEQ multiplex PCR assay. Rearranged TCR beta chain sequences were amplified using the hsTCRB Kit according to the manufacturer's protocol. An Illumina MiSeq was used to sequence the TCRB libraries. The authors' analysis ran thus. The kit vendor's proprietary platform handled demultiplexing, trimming and gene mapping. TCRdb carries this immuneACCESS record with in-frame sequences only. Its versions omit some clonotypes, under half of them owing to an unresolved V gene in the studies checked, with the rest unexplained. V, J and clone size are taken as reported in that table, and D and trimming were inferred from the DNA itself. The sample has approximately 41,000 clones on record, roughly 81% of them singletons. About 5.5% of the sample belongs to the ten largest clones.

The sequence derives from a middle-aged man with glioma. This chain joins TRBV2 to TRBJ2-2, and 7 junctional nucleotides match TRBD1. This sample comprised PBMCs, obtained from a glioma patient whose treatment included an IDH1 peptide vaccine. The CDR3 in this case is CASRPDRVGTGELFF. The DNA sequence is given as TGTGCCAGCAGACCCGACAGGGTCGGAACCGGGGAGCTGTTTTTT.